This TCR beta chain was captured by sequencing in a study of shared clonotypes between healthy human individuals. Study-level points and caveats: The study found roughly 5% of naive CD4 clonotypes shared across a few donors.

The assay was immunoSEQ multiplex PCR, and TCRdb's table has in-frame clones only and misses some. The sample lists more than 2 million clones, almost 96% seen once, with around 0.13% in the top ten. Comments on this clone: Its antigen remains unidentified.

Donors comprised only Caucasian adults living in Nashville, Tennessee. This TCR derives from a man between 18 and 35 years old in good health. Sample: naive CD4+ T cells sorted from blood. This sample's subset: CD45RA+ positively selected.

In DNA form, the CDR3 reads TGTGCCAGCAGCGTAGACTCGGGACAGGGGCTCCCCCAGCATTTT. Amino acid sequence: CASSVDSGQGLPQHF. The genes are TRBV9 and TRBJ1-5, with 10 bases fitting TRBD1. CDR3 length: 15 amino acids. Per germline, CDR1 SGDLS and CDR2 YYNGEE. After removal of 0 bases from V and 10 bases from J, the junction contained 7 bases not matched to a gene.